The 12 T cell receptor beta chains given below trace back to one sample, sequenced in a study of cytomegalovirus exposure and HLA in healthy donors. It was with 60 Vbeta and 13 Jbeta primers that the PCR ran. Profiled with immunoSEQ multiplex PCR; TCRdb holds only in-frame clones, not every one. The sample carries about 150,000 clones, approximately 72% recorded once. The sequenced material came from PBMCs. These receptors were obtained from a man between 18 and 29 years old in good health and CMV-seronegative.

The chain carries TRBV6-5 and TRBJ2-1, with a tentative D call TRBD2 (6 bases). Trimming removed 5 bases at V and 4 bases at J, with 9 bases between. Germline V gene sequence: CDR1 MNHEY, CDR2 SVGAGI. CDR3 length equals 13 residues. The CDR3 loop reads CASSRDSYNEQFF. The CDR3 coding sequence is TGTGCCAGCAGTAGGGACTCTTACAATGAGCAGTTCTTC.

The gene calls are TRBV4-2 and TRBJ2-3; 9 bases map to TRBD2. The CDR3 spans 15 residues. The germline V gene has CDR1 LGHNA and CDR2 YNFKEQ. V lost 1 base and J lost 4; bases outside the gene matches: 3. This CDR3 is CASSQVAGVPDTQYF. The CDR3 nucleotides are TGTGCCAGCAGCCAAGTAGCGGGGGTCCCAGATACGCAGTATTTT.

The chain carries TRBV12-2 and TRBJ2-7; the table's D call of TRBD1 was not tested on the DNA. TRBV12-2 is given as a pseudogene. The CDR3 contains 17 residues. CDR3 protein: CASRRSVGTPFSYEQYV. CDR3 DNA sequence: TGTGCAAGTCGCCGCTCTGTGGGGACACCATTCTCCTACGAGCAGTACGTC.

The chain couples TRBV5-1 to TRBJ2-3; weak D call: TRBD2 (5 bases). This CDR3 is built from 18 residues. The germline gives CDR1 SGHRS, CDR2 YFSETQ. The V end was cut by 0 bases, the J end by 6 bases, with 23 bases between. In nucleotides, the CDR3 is TGCGCCAGCAGCTTGGTAGGTGGAGGTCCCCGCCTTTCGGATACGCAGTATTTT. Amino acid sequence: CASSLVGGGPRLSDTQYF.

The DNA for the CDR3 is TGCAGTGCTAGACTCGTCACTGAAGCTTTCTTT. Encoded protein: CSARLVTEAFF. The V and J genes are TRBV20-1 and TRBJ1-1; D gene unclear. The CDR3 totals 11 residues. Trimming left V 2 bases short and J 4 bases short, with 5 bases between. Germline CDR1 DFQATT, CDR2 SNEGSKA (reference sequence).

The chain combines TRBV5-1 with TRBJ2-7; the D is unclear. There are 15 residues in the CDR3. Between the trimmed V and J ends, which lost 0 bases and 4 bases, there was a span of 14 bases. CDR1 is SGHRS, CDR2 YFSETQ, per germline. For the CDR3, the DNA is TGCGCCAGCAGCTTGGACGGAGATATGGGTTACGAGCAGTACGTC. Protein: CASSLDGDMGYEQYV.

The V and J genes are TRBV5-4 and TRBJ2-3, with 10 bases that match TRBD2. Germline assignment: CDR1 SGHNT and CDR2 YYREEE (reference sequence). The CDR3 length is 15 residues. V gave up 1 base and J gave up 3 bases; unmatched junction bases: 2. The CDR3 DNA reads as TGTGCCAGCAGCTTGACTAGCGGGGTGACAGATACGCAGTATTTT. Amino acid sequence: CASSLTSGVTDTQYF.

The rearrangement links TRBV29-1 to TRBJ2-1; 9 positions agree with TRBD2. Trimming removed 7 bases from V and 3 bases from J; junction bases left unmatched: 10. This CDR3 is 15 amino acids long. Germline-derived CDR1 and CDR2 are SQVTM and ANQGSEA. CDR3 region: CSGFGTSKDYNEQFF. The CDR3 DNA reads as TGCAGCGGCTTCGGGACTAGCAAAGACTACAATGAGCAGTTCTTC.

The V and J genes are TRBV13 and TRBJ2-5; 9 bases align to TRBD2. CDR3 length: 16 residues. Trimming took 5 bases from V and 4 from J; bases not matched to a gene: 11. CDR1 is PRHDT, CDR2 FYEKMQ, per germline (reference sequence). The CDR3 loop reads CASSGKGLAWSETQYF. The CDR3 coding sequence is TGTGCCAGCAGCGGAAAGGGACTAGCCTGGTCAGAGACCCAGTACTTC.

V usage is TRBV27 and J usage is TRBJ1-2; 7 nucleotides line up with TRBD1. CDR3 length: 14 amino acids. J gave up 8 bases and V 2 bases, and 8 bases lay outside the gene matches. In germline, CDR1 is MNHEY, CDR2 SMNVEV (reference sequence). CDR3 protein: CASSLSQGGEGYTF. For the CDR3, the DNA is TGTGCCAGCAGTTTAAGTCAGGGGGGTGAAGGCTACACCTTC.

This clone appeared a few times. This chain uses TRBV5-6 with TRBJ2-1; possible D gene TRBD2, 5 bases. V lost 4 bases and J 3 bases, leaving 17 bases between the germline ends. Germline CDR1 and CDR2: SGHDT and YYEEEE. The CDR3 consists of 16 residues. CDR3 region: CASSRPLGRGYNEQFF. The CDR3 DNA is TGTGCCAGCAGCCGCCCCCTAGGTCGGGGCTACAATGAGCAGTTCTTC.

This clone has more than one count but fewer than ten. CDR3: CATYVGTVSYYGYTF. The CDR3, as DNA: TGTGCCACCTACGTCGGGACAGTTTCATACTATGGCTACACCTTC. The chain has TRBV19 and TRBJ1-2; 7 bases are a match to TRBD1. The germline V gene encodes CDR1 LNHDA and CDR2 SQIVND (reference sequence). This CDR3 comprises 15 residues. Germline trimming cut 10 bases from V and 3 bases from J; bases unmatched to any gene: 14.